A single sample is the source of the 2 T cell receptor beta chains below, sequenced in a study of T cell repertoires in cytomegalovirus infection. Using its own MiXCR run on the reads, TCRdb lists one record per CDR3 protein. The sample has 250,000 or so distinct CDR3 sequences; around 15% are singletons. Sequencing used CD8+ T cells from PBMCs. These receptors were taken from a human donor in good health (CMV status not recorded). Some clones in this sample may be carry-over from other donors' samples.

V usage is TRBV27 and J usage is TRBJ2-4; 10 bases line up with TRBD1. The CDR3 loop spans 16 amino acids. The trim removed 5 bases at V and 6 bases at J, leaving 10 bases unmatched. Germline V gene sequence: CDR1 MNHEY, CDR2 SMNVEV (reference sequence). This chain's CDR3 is CASSPRWTGGRNIQYF. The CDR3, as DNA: TGTGCCAGCAGTCCCCGGTGGACAGGGGGTCGAAACATTCAGTACTTC.

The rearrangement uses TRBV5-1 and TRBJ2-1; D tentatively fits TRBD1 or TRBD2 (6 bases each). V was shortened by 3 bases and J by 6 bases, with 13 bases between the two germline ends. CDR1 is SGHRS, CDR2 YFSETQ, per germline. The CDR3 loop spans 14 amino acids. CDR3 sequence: CASSSGGGGNEQFF. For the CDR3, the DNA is TGCGCCAGCAGCTCCGGAGGAGGGGGCAATGAGCAGTTCTTC.